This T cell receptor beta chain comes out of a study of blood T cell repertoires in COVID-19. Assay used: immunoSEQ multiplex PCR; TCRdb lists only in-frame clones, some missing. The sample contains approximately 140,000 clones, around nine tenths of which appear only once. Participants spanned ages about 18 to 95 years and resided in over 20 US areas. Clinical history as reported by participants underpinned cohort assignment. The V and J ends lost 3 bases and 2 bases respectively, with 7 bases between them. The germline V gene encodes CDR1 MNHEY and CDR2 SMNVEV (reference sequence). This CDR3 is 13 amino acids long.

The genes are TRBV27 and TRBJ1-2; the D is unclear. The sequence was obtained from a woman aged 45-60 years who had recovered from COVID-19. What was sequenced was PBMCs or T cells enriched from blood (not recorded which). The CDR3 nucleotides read TGTGCCAGCAGTTTTCCGGGGAACTATGGCTACACCTTC. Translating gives CASSFPGNYGYTF.